This TCR beta chain derives from a study of blood T cell repertoires in COVID-19. In the study overall: The United States, Italy and Spain provided the acute and convalescent COVID-19 samples.

Profiling relied on immunoSEQ multiplex PCR, and the TCRdb table lists in-frame clones only, not all of them. Here the sample spans around 200,000 clones, roughly four fifths being singletons. This CDR3 contains 13 residues. V was cut by 4 bases and J by 11 bases, with 17 bases left in between. Germline V CDR1 and CDR2: SGHVS, FQNEAQ. This clone has just one count. The sample comprised peripheral blood. The receptor's source is a man aged 45 to 65 who had recovered from COVID-19. The chain carries TRBV7-8 and TRBJ1-1; a weak D match, TRBD1 (5 bases). This CDR3 is CASSSDPQRQAFF. The CDR3 nucleotides read TGTGCCAGCAGCTCTGATCCTCAACGACAGGCTTTCTTT.